A single sample gave rise to the 25 T cell receptor beta chains below, sequenced in a study of OX40 agonist ivuxolimab in advanced cancers. Profiling relied on immunoSEQ multiplex PCR, and the TCRdb table lists in-frame clones only, not all of them. Of 82,000 or so clones in the sample, roughly 92% were seen once. The specimen was CD4+ or CD8+ T cells sorted from blood, collected in a trial of the OX40 agonist ivuxolimab. These receptor sequences come from an adult with an advanced solid tumor such as melanoma, head and neck, liver or kidney cancer.

This chain links TRBV6-4 with TRBJ1-1; D is ambiguous. Germline-derived CDR1 and CDR2 are MRHNA and SNTAGT. V lost 6 bases and J 0 bases, leaving 11 bases between the germline ends. The CDR3 totals 14 residues. The CDR3 nucleotides are TGTGCCAGCAGCCCGAGTGGCCTGAACACTGAAGCTTTCTTT. Translating gives CASSPSGLNTEAFF.

V and J are TRBV5-1 and TRBJ2-7; D is uncertain. The CDR3 is made up of 16 amino acids. Trimming pared 3 bases from V and 0 bases from J, leaving 16 bases between. Germline V gene data show CDR1 as SGHRS and CDR2 as YFSETQ. The CDR3 DNA follows: TGCGCCAGCAGCTATAGTCCAGTAGCCAACTCCTACGAGCAGTACTTC. Protein sequence: CASSYSPVANSYEQYF.

The V call is TRBV7-8, the J call TRBJ2-1; 7 bases line up with TRBD2. V dropped 4 bases and J dropped 4; count of bases not matched to a gene: 10. This CDR3 contains 16 residues. Germline CDR1 reads SGHVS; CDR2 reads FQNEAQ. The CDR3 coding sequence is TGTGCCAGCAGCTCCCTCGAGAGCGGGGTTTACAATGAGCAGTTCTTC. Amino acid sequence: CASSSLESGVYNEQFF.

The chain employs TRBV5-4 and TRBJ2-5, with 14 positions matching TRBD2. Germline V gene data show CDR1 as SGHNT and CDR2 as YYREEE (reference sequence). The V and J ends lost 4 bases and 6 bases, in that order; junction bases with no gene match: 5. This CDR3 has 15 residues. Here the CDR3 reads CASSPTSGGGQTQYF. The CDR3 DNA is TGTGCCAGCAGCCCGACTAGCGGGGGGGGACAGACCCAGTACTTC.

This chain links TRBV6-6 with TRBJ2-1; the D is unclear. V was cut by 0 bases and J by 8 bases, with 2 bases left in between. CDR3 length equals 11 residues. In germline, CDR1 is MNHNY, CDR2 SVGAGI (reference sequence). CDR3 in amino acids: CASSYSDEQFF. As DNA, the CDR3 is TGTGCCAGCAGTTACTCGGATGAGCAGTTCTTC.

This rearrangement joins TRBV11-2 to TRBJ1-2; 11 bases fit TRBD1. CDR3 size: 14 residues. Trimming removed 3 bases from V and 7 bases from J; junction bases left unmatched: 4. CDR1 is SGHAT and CDR2 is FQNNGV in the germline V gene. This chain's CDR3 is CASSFGQGAAGYTF. DNA for the CDR3: TGTGCCAGCAGCTTCGGACAGGGGGCTGCTGGCTACACCTTC.

The gene calls are TRBV6-1 and TRBJ1-4, with D uncertain. The germline V gene encodes CDR1 MNHNS and CDR2 SASEGT. Trimming removed 6 bases from V and 6 bases from J, with 8 bases in between. The CDR3 is made up of 12 amino acids. CDR3 amino acids: CASRGNYEKLFF. CDR3 in DNA: TGTGCCAGCAGAGGAAATTATGAAAAACTGTTTTTT.

The chain uses TRBV6-7 and TRBJ2-1, with 7 bases lining up with TRBD2. Being an ORF, TRBV6-7 has a function that is uncertain. J lost 8 bases, V lost 0 bases, and 13 bases had no gene match. The length of the CDR3 is 17 residues. For the CDR3, the DNA is TGTGCCAGCAGTTACTCTCTACGGGGGGTCGATACCCATGAGCAGTTCTTC. This encodes CASSYSLRGVDTHEQFF.

The chain is built from TRBV6-5 and TRBJ2-3, with D maybe TRBD1 (5 bases). Trimming pared 6 bases from V and 4 bases from J, leaving 17 bases between. Germline V gives CDR1 MNHEY, CDR2 SVGAGI. This CDR3 is 15 amino acids long. CDR3 sequence reads: CASRAVDKSPDTQYF. The CDR3 coding sequence is TGTGCCAGCAGGGCGGTGGACAAATCCCCAGATACGCAGTATTTT.

This chain joins TRBV9 and TRBJ2-2; D not certain. Germline V lookup: CDR1 SGDLS, CDR2 YYNGEE. The CDR3 runs 13 residues. Trimming took off 0 bases at V and 4 bases at J, with 4 bases between the two ends. CDR3 nucleotide sequence: TGTGCCAGCAGCGTAGCCCCCACCGGGGAGCTGTTTTTT. It translates to CASSVAPTGELFF.

The rearrangement joins TRBV6-5 to TRBJ2-1, with 8 nucleotides matching TRBD2. V lost 8 bases and J lost 3; bases outside the gene matches: 9. The CDR3 is made up of 15 amino acids. Germline CDR1 and CDR2: MNHEY and SVGAGI. The CDR3 DNA sequence: TGTGCCAGCCATCTAAGCGGGGGACACTACAATGAGCAGTTCTTC. Translated, it gives CASHLSGGHYNEQFF.

The chain has TRBV27 and TRBJ2-5, with 7 bases lining up with TRBD1. CDR1 and CDR2 from the germline V gene are MNHEY and SMNVEV (reference sequence). V lost 11 bases to trimming and J lost 5 bases; unmatched junction nucleotides: 20. This CDR3 has 16 residues. This CDR3 is CARPSPQQGFGETQYF. CDR3 coding DNA: TGTGCCCGTCCTTCTCCTCAACAGGGGTTTGGTGAGACCCAGTACTTC.

The chain links TRBV5-1 to TRBJ2-5; 8 nucleotides agree with TRBD1. Germline V CDR1 and CDR2: SGHRS, YFSETQ. CDR3 length: 14 residues. V dropped 4 bases and J dropped 4; count of bases not matched to a gene: 6. The CDR3 bases are TGCGCCAGCAGCCCGGGACAGGAGGGAGAGACCCAGTACTTC. This translates into CASSPGQEGETQYF.

V and J are TRBV9 and TRBJ2-1, with TRBD2 matching 7 bases. After removal of 0 bases from V and 5 bases from J, the junction contained 8 bases not matched to a gene. The CDR3 is made up of 16 amino acids. Germline CDR1 SGDLS, CDR2 YYNGEE. CDR3 sequence reads: CASSVVATGGNNEQFF. The CDR3, as DNA: TGTGCCAGCAGCGTAGTGGCCACGGGGGGAAACAATGAGCAGTTCTTC.

Of note for this clone: The junction and the germline gene differ at one end; a read error may be behind it. The chain carries TRBV7-7 and TRBJ1-4; TRBD1 matches at 10 bases. The CDR3 covers 13 residues. Per germline, CDR1 SSHAT and CDR2 FNYEAQ (reference sequence). The CDR3, as DNA: TGTGCTAGCAGCCGGGACAGGGGAGAAAAACTGTTTTTT. It specifies CASSRDRGEKLFF.

The V call is TRBV6-5, the J call TRBJ2-1; either TRBD1 or TRBD2 may fit D (6 bases each). The CDR3 extends over 13 amino acids. CDR1 and CDR2 (germline): MNHEY, SVGAGI. The V and J ends lost 5 bases and 9 bases respectively, with 14 bases between them. The CDR3 is CASSGQGGGEQFF. The CDR3 nucleotides are TGTGCCAGCAGTGGACAAGGGGGAGGTGAGCAGTTCTTC.

V and J are TRBV5-1 and TRBJ1-1; TRBD1 might be the D (6 bases). Per germline, CDR1 SGHRS and CDR2 YFSETQ. The V gene lost 3 bases and the J gene lost 4 bases, with 13 bases spanning the gap. The CDR3 totals 14 residues. The CDR3 sequence is CASSWTTGSTEAFF. The CDR3 coding sequence is TGCGCCAGCAGCTGGACCACAGGGAGCACTGAAGCTTTCTTT.

CDR3 in DNA: TGTGCCAGCAGGAGTGGACAGGGAAGCAATGAGCAGTTCTTC. The encoded protein is CASRSGQGSNEQFF. J is TRBJ2-1 and V is TRBV2; 8 nucleotides align to TRBD1. Trimming cost V 6 bases and J 6 bases; bases outside gene matches: 7. The CDR3 is 14 residues long. Germline assignment: CDR1 SNHLY and CDR2 FYNNEI.

The CDR3 nucleotides read TGTGCCTGGAGCCCGATAGGGAAGAGAATCAATCAGCCCCAGCATTTT. It codes for CAWSPIGKRINQPQHF. This chain connects TRBV30 to TRBJ1-5; D is uncertain. The CDR3 is made up of 16 amino acids. V gave up 3 bases and J gave up 3 bases, with 18 bases separating them. Germline V CDR1 and CDR2: GTSNPN, SVGIG (reference sequence).

The CDR3 loop is CASSQARGTEAFF. The CDR3 nucleotides read TGTGCCAGTAGTCAGGCCCGGGGCACTGAAGCTTTCTTT. The chain recombines TRBV19 with TRBJ1-1; no definite D call. The CDR3 sequence is 13 residues long. The V and J ends lost 5 bases and 4 bases respectively, with 11 bases between them. CDR1 and CDR2 (germline): LNHDA, SQIVND (reference sequence).

In DNA form, the CDR3 reads TGCGCCAGCAGTTTCGTGGGAAGCACAGATACGCAGTATTTT. Protein sequence: CASSFVGSTDTQYF. The chain employs TRBV10-2 and TRBJ2-3; the D is unclear. CDR1 and CDR2 from the germline V gene are WSHSY and SAAADI. The CDR3 length is 14 residues. V shed 5 bases and J shed 0 bases, with 9 bases lying between them.

The chain recombines TRBV5-1 with TRBJ1-2, with D possibly matching TRBD1 (5 bases). The CDR3 sequence is 14 residues long. V lost 2 bases to trimming and J lost 7 bases, with 15 bases between them. The germline V gene encodes CDR1 SGHRS and CDR2 YFSETQ. The CDR3 DNA sequence: TGCGCCAGCAGCTTCGGGCAGGGTTCGGTTGGCTACACCTTC. Amino acids: CASSFGQGSVGYTF.

This rearrangement joins TRBV9 to TRBJ1-3, with D tentatively TRBD1 (6 bases). V was pared by 0 bases and J by 4 bases, with 14 bases between. Per germline, CDR1 SGDLS and CDR2 YYNGEE. The length of the CDR3 is 16 residues. In DNA form, the CDR3 reads TGTGCCAGCAGCGTAGGGGCAGACAGGTTAGGAAACACCATATATTTT. It encodes CASSVGADRLGNTIYF.

The J gene is TRBJ2-1, the V gene TRBV5-1; TRBD1 might be the D (6 bases). The germline V and J ends were trimmed by 4 bases and 4 bases, with 12 bases remaining between them. The CDR3 sequence is 14 residues long. Germline lookup yields CDR1 SGHRS and CDR2 YFSETQ. In DNA form, the CDR3 reads TGCGCCAGCAGCCGCCGGGACACTTACAATGAGCAGTTCTTC. As protein: CASSRRDTYNEQFF.

This clone is categorized as medium-sized. The chain is built from TRBV27 and TRBJ2-2; maybe TRBD1 (5 bases). Germline V gives CDR1 MNHEY, CDR2 SMNVEV (reference sequence). The V gene lost 8 bases and the J gene lost 3 bases, with 10 bases spanning the gap. This CDR3 has 13 amino acids. The CDR3 protein is CASQKGDTGELFF. Here the CDR3 DNA reads TGTGCCAGCCAGAAAGGGGACACCGGGGAGCTGTTTTTT.